The T cell receptor beta chain under discussion was sequenced for a study of cytomegalovirus exposure and HLA in healthy donors. PCR amplification relied on 60 Vbeta primers (plus 13 Jbeta primers). Original methodology: An analysis performed later counted about 80 million unique TCR beta chains (approximately 10 million of them shared). Data came from immunoSEQ multiplex PCR; TCRdb stores just in-frame clones and leaves some out. The V and J calls and clone size are taken from that table; D and trimming were inferred from the DNA. The sample includes 150,000 to 200,000 clones, around 79% of them seen just once. Healthy bone marrow donors formed the donor group. There are 13 residues in the CDR3. CDR1 is LNHDA and CDR2 is SQIVND in the germline V gene (reference sequence). V lost 6 bases and J lost 6, with 12 bases in between.

Sample: PBMCs. The sequence was obtained from a woman aged 45 to 65 in good health and CMV-seronegative. J is TRBJ1-5 and V is TRBV19; tentative D call: TRBD1 (6 bases). CDR3 nucleotide sequence: TGTGCCAGTAGGACAGGATTGGGTCAGCCCCAGCATTTT. Translation: CASRTGLGQPQHF.